The 5 T cell receptor beta chains listed next were all sequenced from one sample in a study of T cells in Graves' hyperthyroidism and ophthalmopathy (dated by TCRdb to about 2019). Libraries came from multiplex PCR. For sequencing, an Illumina HiSeq 2000 was employed. TCR beta CDR3 regions were amplified from RNA transcripts. The TCR CDR3 was subjected to a first round of RT-PCR using the HTBI primer set and the Qiagen OneStep RT-PCR kit. TCRdb cleaned the public reads at Q25 with fastp, built clones with MiXCR and kept in-frame beta chains. Duplicate CDR3 protein sequences are folded into a single record with the most common DNA and genes. This sample has 300,000 to 400,000 distinct CDR3 sequences in its table, and about 13% of those were observed once. The ten top clones hold around a tenth of the sample. The specimen sequenced was blood. These receptors all come from a woman aged 18-30 years with Graves' hyperthyroidism.

This clonotype showed up many times. The CDR3 DNA is TGTGCCAGCCATCCCCCCGACACTGAAGCTTTCTTT. It is translated as CASHPPDTEAFF. The chain combines TRBV6-2 or TRBV6-3 with TRBJ1-1; D is uncertain. This CDR3 is built from 12 residues. The germline V gene encodes CDR1 MNHEY and CDR2 SVGEGT. V dropped 8 bases and J dropped 3 bases, with 10 bases sitting between them.

This clonotype was observed a single time. The CDR3 nucleotides are TGTGCCAGCAGTTTAAGTCGGTCGAACACTGAAGCTTTCTTT. Its translation is CASSLSRSNTEAFF. The chain employs TRBV12-3 or TRBV12-4 and TRBJ1-1; D is unresolved. The CDR3 has 14 residues. V lost 2 bases and J lost 1, with 8 bases in between.

The sample holds many counts of this clonotype. The chain employs TRBV20-1 and TRBJ2-1; 10 bases are a match to TRBD2. The germline CDR1 and CDR2 sequences are DFQATT and SNEGSKA (reference sequence). The ends lost 1 base at V and 7 bases at J; junction bases unmatched: 19. CDR3 size: 19 residues. CDR3 sequence: CSARGTGLAGDRVGNEQFF. DNA for the CDR3: TGCAGTGCTAGAGGAACGGGTCTAGCGGGAGATAGGGTGGGGAATGAGCAGTTCTTC.

This clonotype was seen more than once but under ten times. The chain has TRBV19 and TRBJ1-4, with a tentative D call TRBD1 (5 bases). Germline V gene data show CDR1 as LNHDA and CDR2 as SQIVND (reference sequence). V was trimmed by 10 bases and J by 7 bases, leaving 19 bases between them. This CDR3 spans 14 amino acids. In DNA, the CDR3 is TGTGCCACCGACAAGGGGTACGATGGTGAAAAACTGTTTTTT. This encodes CATDKGYDGEKLFF.

This clonotype appeared many times. The chain is built from TRBV20-1 and TRBJ1-2; the match to TRBD1 covers 7 bases. J gave up 4 bases and V 6 bases, and 11 bases lay outside the gene matches. The germline V gene has CDR1 DFQATT and CDR2 SNEGSKA (reference sequence). This CDR3 contains 14 residues. Here the CDR3 DNA reads TGCAGTGCGCCGGGACAGAATACAGGCTATGGCTACACCTTC. Residues: CSAPGQNTGYGYTF.